This T cell receptor (beta chain) was recorded in a study of CD8+CD57+ T cells in acquired aplastic anemia. Study at large: Isolated CD4+ and CD8+ cells, once sorted, yielded DNA averaging roughly 3.2 ug.

This clonotype was observed many times. What it binds is not known. The authors sequenced patients whose flow cytometry had shown CD8+CD57+ cell expansion. The template for TCR beta VDJ and CDR3 sequence profiling was genomic DNA. Using its own MiXCR run on the reads, TCRdb lists one record per CDR3 protein. Of some 170,000 distinct CDR3 sequences listed, less than 60% are singletons. Study-level findings and limits: Patient and control CD8+ Simpson's diversity was not significantly different.

The CDR3 has 15 amino acids. J was trimmed by 5 bases and V by 0 bases; bases with no gene match: 5. CDR1 and CDR2 (germline): SGHRS, YFSETQ. Material for sequencing was sorted CD4+, CD8+, or CD8+CD57+ T cells (not recorded which) from PBMCs. The V and J genes are TRBV5-1 and TRBJ1-5; 7 nucleotides match TRBD1. This TCR was sampled from a human donor with aplastic anemia. This chain's CDR3 is CASSLGGQGDQPQHF. CDR3 in DNA: TGCGCCAGCAGCTTGGGTGGGCAGGGGGATCAGCCCCAGCATTTT.